One and the same sample provided the 24 T cell receptor beta chains below, sequenced in a study of circulating CD8 cells and anti-PD-1 response in melanoma. Each library started from around 14 ng of total RNA using the QIAseq Immune Repertoire TCR panel. TCRdb re-called the reads through MiXCR, storing one row per CDR3 protein. The data hold over 250 distinct CDR3 sequences, with 3.1% observed a single time. Four subsets defined by PD-1 and/or TIGIT were sorted from live CD3+CD8+TCRalphabeta+ cells. The sequenced sample was CD8+ T cells from PBMCs, obtained at baseline or after one month of anti-PD-1 therapy (not recorded which). Source of these receptors: a human donor with melanoma.

This clonotype is judged large. This chain links TRBV20-1 with TRBJ2-5; the D gene is possibly TRBD2 (6 bases). CDR1 is DFQATT and CDR2 is SNEGSKA in the germline V gene (reference sequence). Trimming removed 6 bases from V and 2 bases from J, with 25 bases in between. This CDR3 comprises 17 residues. CDR3 protein: CSAHSTSSLEIQETQYF. CDR3 DNA: TGCAGTGCGCACTCGACTAGTTCCCTGGAAATACAAGAGACCCAGTACTTC.

This clonotype is large. The chain links TRBV29-1 to TRBJ2-1; 7 nucleotides align to TRBD2. V was pared by 7 bases and J by 6 bases, with 3 bases of the junction left unmatched. Germline-derived CDR1 and CDR2 are SQVTM and ANQGSEA. The CDR3 totals 11 residues. In DNA, the CDR3 is TGCAGCGGGCGGGGGACCAATGAGCAGTTCTTC. Its translation: CSGRGTNEQFF.

This chain uses TRBV5-4 with TRBJ2-3; 9 bases agree with TRBD2. CDR1 is SGHNT, CDR2 YYREEE, per germline (reference sequence). Trimming at V came to 0 bases and at J to 5 bases, leaving 10 bases not matched to a gene. CDR3 length equals 17 residues. CDR3 protein: CASSLDGGGALRDTQYF. DNA for the CDR3: TGTGCCAGCAGCTTGGATGGCGGGGGGGCCCTGAGAGATACGCAGTATTTT.

In its sample, this clonotype is large. The rearrangement uses TRBV19 and TRBJ1-5, with D possibly matching TRBD1 (5 bases). V was trimmed by 7 bases and J by 1 base, leaving 14 bases between them. CDR1 and CDR2 (germline): LNHDA, SQIVND (reference sequence). The CDR3 is 15 residues long. The CDR3: CASTPDRTSNQPQHF. As DNA, the CDR3 is TGTGCCAGTACCCCGGACCGGACAAGCAATCAGCCCCAGCATTTT.

Relative to its sample, this clonotype is large. This rearrangement joins TRBV27 to TRBJ2-7; 8 bases line up with TRBD2. The CDR3 sequence is 14 residues long. Trimming at V came to 5 bases and at J to 4 bases, leaving 7 bases not matched to a gene. Germline CDR1 MNHEY, CDR2 SMNVEV (reference sequence). CDR3 DNA sequence: TGTGCCAGCAGTCTAAGCGGGGGCCTGTACGAGCAGTACTTC. This gives the protein CASSLSGGLYEQYF.

In its sample, this clonotype is large. The chain recombines TRBV3-1 with TRBJ2-6, with a possible D match to TRBD2 (6 bases). The V end was cut by 0 bases, the J end by 2 bases, with 14 bases between. Germline lookup yields CDR1 LGHDT and CDR2 YNNKEL (reference sequence). The CDR3 consists of 18 residues. The CDR3 sequence: CASSQDPAGPPGANVLTF. The CDR3 DNA reads TGTGCCAGCAGCCAAGATCCGGCGGGGCCCCCTGGGGCCAACGTCCTGACTTTC.

By share, this clonotype counts as large (0.1 to 1%). The genes are TRBV4-1 and TRBJ1-1; 7 bases align to TRBD1. Unmatched junction bases numbered 8, after V lost 2 bases and J lost 5 bases. CDR1 is MGHRA and CDR2 is YSYEKL in the germline V gene. The CDR3 covers 15 residues. CDR3 in amino acids: CASSQIDREETEAFF. In nucleotides, the CDR3 is TGCGCCAGCAGCCAAATAGACAGGGAGGAGACTGAAGCTTTCTTT.

The chain joins TRBV6-4 to TRBJ2-3, with 8 nucleotides matching TRBD2. The CDR3 totals 16 residues. V was pared by 2 bases and J by 2 bases, with 6 bases of the junction left unmatched. Germline assignment: CDR1 MRHNA and CDR2 SNTAGT. CDR3 nucleotide sequence: TGTGCCAGCAGTGACAAGGTAGCGGGACCCACAGATACGCAGTATTTT. It specifies CASSDKVAGPTDTQYF.

This clonotype has a handful of counts. The CDR3 loop is CASSGSGEDTGELFF. The DNA for the CDR3 is TGTGCCAGCAGTGGCTCTGGGGAGGACACCGGGGAGCTGTTTTTT. The V gene is TRBV6-4, the J gene TRBJ2-2; weak D call: TRBD2 (6 bases). The germline CDR1 and CDR2 sequences are MRHNA and SNTAGT. The CDR3 extends over 15 amino acids. V lost 4 bases, J lost 3 bases, and 12 bases lay in between.

As to this clonotype: The CDR3 end shows no conserved phenylalanine or tryptophan, and so a read error is likely. The V call is TRBV20-1, the J call TRBJ2-3, with TRBD2 matching 8 bases. The CDR3 extends over 15 amino acids. J was trimmed by 3 bases and V by 6 bases; bases with no gene match: 11. CDR1 and CDR2 from the germline V gene are DFQATT and SNEGSKA (reference sequence). CDR3 nucleotide sequence: TGCAGTGCCCCGCACGGGGGGGCTGGGACAGATACGCAGTATTAT. Encoded protein: CSAPHGGAGTDTQYY.

In its sample, this clonotype ranks as large. V gene TRBV7-2 combines with J gene TRBJ2-7; D not certain. The V end was cut by 2 bases, the J end by 3 bases, with 20 bases between. CDR3 length: 17 amino acids. Germline-derived CDR1 and CDR2 are SGHTA and FQGNSA. In nucleotides, the CDR3 is TGTGCCAGCAGCTTACCGTCTGGCGCAGTATGGAGCTACGAGCAGTACTTC. Translation gives CASSLPSGAVWSYEQYF.

By share of the sample, this clonotype is hyperexpanded (1% or more). The chain has TRBV6-4 and TRBJ2-1; 9 nucleotides line up with TRBD1. This CDR3 region has 14 residues. With 6 bases clipped from V and 10 bases from J, the junction kept 10 bases outside the gene matches. CDR1 is MRHNA, CDR2 SNTAGT, per germline. Written as DNA, the CDR3 is TGTGCCAGCAGCGCTAAGGGGGGGACAGGGGAGCAGTTCTTC. Translated, it gives CASSAKGGTGEQFF.

This clonotype qualifies as large. The chain employs TRBV19 and TRBJ1-6; D is undetermined. Trimming left V 4 bases short and J 7 bases short, with 14 bases between. Germline-derived CDR1 and CDR2 are LNHDA and SQIVND (reference sequence). The CDR3 loop spans 15 amino acids. The CDR3 region has the DNA TGTGCCAGTAGTACGGACGCAGGAACCAATTCACCCCTCCACTTT. Translation gives CASSTDAGTNSPLHF. The full variable domain, completed using reference TRBV19 and TRBJ1-6, is DGGITQSPKYLFRKEGQNVTLSCEQNLNHDAMYWYRQDPGQGLRLIYYSQIVNDFQKGDIAEGYSVSREKKESFPLTVTSAQKNPTAFYLCASSTDAGTNSPLHFGNGTRLTVT.

In its sample, this clonotype ranks as large. The chain couples TRBV6-2 or TRBV6-3 to TRBJ2-5; D is uncertain. V gave up 8 bases and J gave up 2 bases, with 6 bases separating them. The CDR3 length is 11 residues. Germline V lookup: CDR1 MNHEY, CDR2 SVGEGT. As DNA, the CDR3 is TGTGCCAGCGCCACACAAGAGACCCAGTACTTC. Protein sequence: CASATQETQYF.

This clonotype is categorized as large. The genes are TRBV15 and TRBJ2-2; D is unclear. Germline assignment: CDR1 LNHNV and CDR2 YYDKDF (reference sequence). V was trimmed by 6 bases and J by 6 bases, leaving 14 bases between them. This CDR3 contains 14 residues. CDR3 sequence (DNA): TGTGCCACCAGTCCGGGCCCGGAACCCGGGGAGCTGTTTTTT. Amino acids: CATSPGPEPGELFF.

Judged by abundance, this clonotype is medium-sized. The rearrangement uses TRBV19 and TRBJ2-6; tentatively, D is TRBD2 (6 bases). This CDR3 spans 16 amino acids. V was clipped by 5 bases and J by 0 bases, with 11 bases between them. CDR1 and CDR2 (germline): LNHDA, SQIVND (reference sequence). The chain's CDR3 is CASSPRGLSGANVLTF. The CDR3 region has the DNA TGTGCCAGTAGTCCCCGGGGACTCTCTGGGGCCAACGTCCTGACTTTC. The whole variable domain, remainder taken from reference TRBV19 and TRBJ2-6, is DGGITQSPKYLFRKEGQNVTLSCEQNLNHDAMYWYRQDPGQGLRLIYYSQIVNDFQKGDIAEGYSVSREKKESFPLTVTSAQKNPTAFYLCASSPRGLSGANVLTFGAGSRLTVL.

Relative to its sample, this clonotype is large. The chain is built from TRBV19 and TRBJ2-1; D not certain. The CDR3 sequence is 15 residues long. Trimming pared 3 bases from V and 6 bases from J, leaving 15 bases between. Per the germline V gene, CDR1 is LNHDA and CDR2 is SQIVND (reference sequence). CDR3 in DNA: TGTGCCAGTAGTATTGGGCCTAGAGGCACCAATGAGCAGTTCTTC. Its protein product is CASSIGPRGTNEQFF.

This clonotype is large in the sample. The V gene is TRBV2, the J gene TRBJ1-6, with D unresolved. The CDR3 length is 13 residues. Per germline, CDR1 SNHLY and CDR2 FYNNEI. Trimming took off 7 bases at V and 7 bases at J, with 11 bases between the two ends. The CDR3 region is CASTPDPNSPLHF. The CDR3 coding sequence is TGTGCCAGCACCCCCGACCCCAATTCACCCCTCCACTTT.

By share, this clonotype counts as large. The J gene is TRBJ2-3, the V gene TRBV4-3; D is unresolved. Germline V gene lookup returns CDR1 LGHNA and CDR2 YSLEER. Trimming took off 0 bases at V and 2 bases at J, with 6 bases between the two ends. This CDR3 contains 14 residues. The CDR3 reads CASSQEILTDTQYF. In nucleotides, the CDR3 is TGCGCCAGCAGCCAAGAGATCCTCACAGATACGCAGTATTTT.

This clonotype ranks as large (0.1 to 1%). The chain recombines TRBV2 with TRBJ2-5, with D unclear. This CDR3 has 12 residues. Between the trimmed V and J ends, which lost 2 bases and 7 bases, there was a span of 8 bases. CDR1 is SNHLY, CDR2 FYNNEI, per germline. The CDR3 nucleotides read TGTGCCAGCAGTGAAAGCTCGTTGACCCAGTACTTC. It encodes CASSESSLTQYF.

This clonotype is labeled as large (0.1 to 1%). This chain connects TRBV7-2 to TRBJ2-7; D is perhaps TRBD1 (5 bases). CDR3 size: 15 residues. Germline CDR1 and CDR2: SGHTA and FQGNSA. The germline V and J ends were trimmed by 1 base and 6 bases, with 16 bases remaining between them. CDR3 region: CASSLELTGWVEQYF. The CDR3 DNA reads as TGTGCCAGCAGCTTAGAGCTTACAGGCTGGGTCGAGCAGTACTTC.

The chain recombines TRBV9 with TRBJ2-3; 8 bases align to TRBD1. Germline trimming cut 4 bases from V and 2 bases from J; bases unmatched to any gene: 9. Germline V lookup: CDR1 SGDLS, CDR2 YYNGEE. CDR3 length equals 16 residues. The CDR3 coding sequence is TGTGCCAGCAGCCCGCTGGACAGGGATTTCACAGATACGCAGTATTTT. Its translation is CASSPLDRDFTDTQYF.

Sample share makes this clonotype large. The chain recombines TRBV6-5 with TRBJ1-1; unclear D gene. The CDR3 has 11 amino acids. CDR1 MNHEY and CDR2 SVGAGI come from the germline V gene. The ends were cut back, 5 bases at V and 1 base at J, with 2 bases in the middle. The CDR3 nucleotides read TGTGCCAGCAGTACGAACACTGAAGCTTTCTTT. This codes for CASSTNTEAFF.

By sample fraction, this clonotype is large (0.1 to 1%). The rearrangement links TRBV20-1 to TRBJ2-7, with D tentatively TRBD1 or TRBD2 (6 bases each). Germline V gene sequence: CDR1 DFQATT, CDR2 SNEGSKA (reference sequence). The V end was cut by 1 base, the J end by 4 bases, with 17 bases between. The CDR3 is 15 residues long. CDR3 protein: CSARAPEGGGYEQYF. For the CDR3, the DNA is TGCAGTGCTAGAGCCCCTGAGGGGGGCGGGTACGAGCAGTACTTC.